This T cell receptor (beta chain) was identified during a study of OX40 agonist ivuxolimab in advanced cancers. Study details: A partial response was reached by three patients: one with hepatocellular carcinoma and two with cutaneous melanoma.

On this clone itself: Its antigen is unknown.

This CDR3 comprises 16 residues. Trimming cost V 1 base and J 3 bases; bases outside gene matches: 4. Germline V gene sequence: CDR1 LNHDA, CDR2 SQIVND (reference sequence). The study, taken as a whole, reports: Relative to CD4+ cells, CD8+ T cells on average had more expanded clones. In the 0.1 to 3.0 mg/kg range, CD4+ and CD8+ blood T cells had expanded clonally by week 6. Certain nonresponders likewise exhibited a low normalized T-cell clonal expansion.

Only in-frame clones appear in the TCRdb table, and some are missing; sequencing was by immunoSEQ multiplex PCR. In the table there are 100,000 to 150,000 clones, roughly nine tenths of which are singletons. The clonotype was recovered from an adult with an advanced solid tumor such as melanoma, head and neck, liver or kidney cancer. The sequences come from CD4+ or CD8+ T cells sorted from blood, collected in a trial of the OX40 agonist ivuxolimab. The V call is TRBV19, the J call TRBJ2-2; 8 bases are a match to TRBD2. CDR3 bases: TGTGCCAGTAGTATAGCGGGGACTAGTTACACCGGGGAGCTGTTTTTT. This sequence encodes CASSIAGTSYTGELFF.